This TCR beta chain stems from a study of blood T cells in healthy people across ages. Study observations and caveats: Unsorted PBMC input precluded a conclusive naive versus antigen-experienced comparison. Whereas aged donors had fewer naive CD4+ cells, long-lived donors had more of them and higher diversity.

In regard to this clonotype: Its matching antigen is unknown.

A second PCR of roughly 7 to 11 cycles used a sample-barcoded 5' primer and a J-beta primer mix. TCRdb redid the calling of the 5' RACE reads with MiXCR, one entry per CDR3 protein. The sample has some 1.5 million distinct CDR3 sequences; 28% are singletons. The TCR originated in a woman in her thirties in good health. Sequencing was done on a sample of blood.

The CDR3 loop is CASSYSERSYEQYF. CDR3 in DNA: TGTGCCAGCAGTTACTCGGAGCGCTCCTACGAGCAGTACTTC. This chain joins TRBV6-5 and TRBJ2-7; D gene ambiguous. The CDR3 is 14 amino acids. Deletions cut 0 bases from V and 0 bases from J, with 6 bases between. Germline V gene data show CDR1 as MNHEY and CDR2 as SVGAGI.